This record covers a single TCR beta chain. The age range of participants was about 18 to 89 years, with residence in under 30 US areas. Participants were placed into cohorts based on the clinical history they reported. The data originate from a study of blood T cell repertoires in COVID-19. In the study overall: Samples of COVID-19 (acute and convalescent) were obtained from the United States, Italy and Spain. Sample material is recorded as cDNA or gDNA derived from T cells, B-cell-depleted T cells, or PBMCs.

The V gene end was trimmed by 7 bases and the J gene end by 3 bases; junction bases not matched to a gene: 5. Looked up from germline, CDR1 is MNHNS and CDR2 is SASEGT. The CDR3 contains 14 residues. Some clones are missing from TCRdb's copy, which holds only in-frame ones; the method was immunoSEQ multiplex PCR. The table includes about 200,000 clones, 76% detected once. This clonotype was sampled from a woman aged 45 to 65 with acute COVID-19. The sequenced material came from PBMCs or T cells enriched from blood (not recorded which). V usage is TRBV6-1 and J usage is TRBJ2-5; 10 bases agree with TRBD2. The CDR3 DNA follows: TGTGCCAGCACCCTAAGCGGGGGGGAAGAGACCCAGTACTTC. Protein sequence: CASTLSGGEETQYF.